This T cell receptor (beta chain) was observed in a study of blood T cell repertoires in COVID-19. A single count supports this clone. Libraries were prepared by immunoSEQ multiplex PCR; TCRdb keeps only in-frame clonotypes and omits some of them. In the table there are some 220,000 clones, 80% to 95% of which are singletons. The CDR3 runs 13 residues. CDR1 and CDR2 (germline): MGHRA, YSYEKL. With 2 bases removed from V and 1 base from J, the gap between germline ends came to 6 bases. The sequenced material came from peripheral blood. This TCR was recovered from a man younger than 45 with COVID-19, enrolled during active disease. V and J are TRBV4-1 and TRBJ2-7; D not resolved. For the CDR3, the DNA is TGCGCCAGCAGCCAAACAGCATCCTACGAGCAGTACTTC. Protein product: CASSQTASYEQYF.